This TCR beta chain was retrieved from a study of cytomegalovirus exposure and HLA in healthy donors. Study-wide points: Sequencing probably produced one cluster of sequence variants that were highly shared. A later analysis found TCR association rates differed by HLA locus, highest for DRB1 and lowest for HLA-C.

With regard to this clone: The antigen is undetermined.

Researchers ran the PCR with 60 Vbeta and 13 Jbeta primers. Sequencing was performed with immunoSEQ multiplex PCR; in TCRdb, only in-frame clones are kept and a portion is missing. The sample has 150,000 to 200,000 clones. The J segment lost 8 bases and the V segment lost 5 bases, leaving 2 bases of the junction unmatched. The CDR3 is 11 residues long. Germline lookup yields CDR1 WSHSY and CDR2 SAAADI. The sequenced material came from PBMCs. This TCR derives from a man aged 25-45 years in good health and CMV-seronegative. This sequence joins TRBV10-2 and TRBJ1-1; TRBD1 matches at 7 bases. The CDR3 here is CASSLGQEAFF. The CDR3, as DNA: TGCGCCAGCAGTTTGGGACAGGAAGCTTTCTTT.